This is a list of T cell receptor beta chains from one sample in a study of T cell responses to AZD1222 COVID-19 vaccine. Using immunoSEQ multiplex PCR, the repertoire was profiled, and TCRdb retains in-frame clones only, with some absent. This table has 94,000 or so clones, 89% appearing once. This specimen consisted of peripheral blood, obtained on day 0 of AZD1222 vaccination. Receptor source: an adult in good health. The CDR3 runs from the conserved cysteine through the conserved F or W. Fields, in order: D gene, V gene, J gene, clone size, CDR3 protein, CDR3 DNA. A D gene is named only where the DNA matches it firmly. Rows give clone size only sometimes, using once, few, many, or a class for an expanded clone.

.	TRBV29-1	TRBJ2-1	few	CSVERQVDNEQFF	TGCAGCGTTGAACGGCAGGTCGACAATGAGCAGTTCTTC
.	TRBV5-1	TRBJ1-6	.	CASSRDGNNSPLHF	TGCGCCAGCAGCCGGGACGGGAATAATTCACCCCTCCACTTT
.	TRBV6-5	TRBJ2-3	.	CASSVEGDTQYF	TGTGCCAGCAGCGTGGAGGGTGATACGCAGTATTTT
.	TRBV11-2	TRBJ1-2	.	CASSLGREGYGYTF	TGTGCCAGCAGCTTAGGTCGGGAGGGCTATGGCTACACCTTC
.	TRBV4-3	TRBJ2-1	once	CASSQDLYNEQFF	TGCGCCAGCAGCCAAGATTTGTACAATGAGCAGTTCTTC
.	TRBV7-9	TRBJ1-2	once	CASSLGGAHYGYTF	TGTGCCAGCAGCTTAGGGGGGGCTCACTATGGCTACACCTTC
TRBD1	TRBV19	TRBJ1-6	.	CASKTGRSPLHF	TGTGCCAGTAAGACAGGGCGATCACCCCTCCACTTT
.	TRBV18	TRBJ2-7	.	CASHPGQRPGEQYF	TGTGCCAGCCACCCCGGACAAAGGCCCGGGGAGCAGTACTTC
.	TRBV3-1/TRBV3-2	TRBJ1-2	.	CASTRGSDFYGYTF	TGTGCCAGCACGCGGGGGTCAGACTTCTATGGCTACACCTTC
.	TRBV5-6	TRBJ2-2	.	CASSLAAGELFF	TGTGCCAGCAGCTTAGCCGCCGGGGAGCTGTTTTTT
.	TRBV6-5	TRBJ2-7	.	CASSYSPSRYEQYF	TGTGCCAGCAGTTATTCTCCGTCTCGCTACGAGCAGTACTTC
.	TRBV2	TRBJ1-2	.	CASTPAGRPSIYGYTF	TGTGCCAGCACCCCAGCGGGGAGGCCCTCAATCTATGGCTACACCTTC
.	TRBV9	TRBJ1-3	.	CASSVEFGPGNTIYF	TGTGCCAGCAGCGTAGAGTTCGGACCCGGAAACACCATATATTTT
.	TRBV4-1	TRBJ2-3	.	CASKADTQYF	TGCGCCAGCAAGGCAGATACGCAGTATTTT
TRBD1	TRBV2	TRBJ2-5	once	CASRMGQGGETQYF	TGTGCCAGCAGGATGGGACAGGGTGGTGAGACCCAGTACTTC
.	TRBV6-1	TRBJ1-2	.	CASSEAHGANYGYTF	TGTGCCAGCAGTGAAGCGCACGGGGCTAACTATGGCTACACCTTC
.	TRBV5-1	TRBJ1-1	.	CASSLLGNTEAFF	TGCGCCAGCAGCTTGTTGGGGAACACTGAAGCTTTCTTT
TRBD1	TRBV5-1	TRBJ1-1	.	CASRIAGQWYTEAFF	TGCGCCAGCAGGATAGCGGGACAGTGGTACACTGAAGCTTTCTTT
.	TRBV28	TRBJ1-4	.	CASSNTGEKLFF	TGTGCCAGCAGTAATACAGGGGAAAAACTGTTTTTT
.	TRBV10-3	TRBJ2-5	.	CAMAGASSETQYF	TGTGCCATGGCAGGGGCCTCCTCGGAGACCCAGTACTTC
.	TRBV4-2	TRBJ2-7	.	CAISRGGDYEQYF	TGTGCCATCTCTCGGGGCGGGGACTACGAGCAGTACTTC
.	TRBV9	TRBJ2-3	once	CASSVGQSADTQYF	TGTGCCAGCAGCGTAGGTCAGTCGGCAGATACGCAGTATTTT
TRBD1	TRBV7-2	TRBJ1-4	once	CASSPGQTEKLFF	TGTGCCAGCAGCCCGGGACAGACTGAAAAACTGTTTTTT
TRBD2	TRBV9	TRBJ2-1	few	CASSVALSREGPHNEQFF	TGTGCCAGCAGCGTAGCTTTGAGCCGGGAGGGGCCCCACAATGAGCAGTTCTTC
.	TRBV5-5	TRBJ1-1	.	CASSLLRLNTEAFF	TGTGCCAGCAGCTTGTTACGGCTGAACACTGAAGCTTTCTTT
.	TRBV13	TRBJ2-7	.	CASSLGGEVYEQYF	TGTGCCAGCAGCTTAGGGGGGGAAGTCTACGAGCAGTACTTC
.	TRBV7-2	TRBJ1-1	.	CASSFFIGVRMNTEAFF	TGTGCCAGCAGCTTTTTTATTGGGGTTCGAATGAACACTGAAGCTTTCTTT
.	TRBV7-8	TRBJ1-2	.	CASTLGVGGTGGYTF	TGTGCCAGCACCCTCGGTGTGGGGGGCACAGGTGGCTACACCTTC
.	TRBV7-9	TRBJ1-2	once	CASSLVTIDYGYTF	TGTGCCAGCAGCTTGGTGACAATCGACTATGGCTACACCTTC
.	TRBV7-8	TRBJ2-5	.	CASSTVEPARETQYF	TGTGCCAGCAGCACCGTCGAGCCCGCCAGAGAGACCCAGTACTTC
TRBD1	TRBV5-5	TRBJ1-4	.	CASSFTGVSREATNEKLFF	TGTGCCAGCAGCTTCACAGGGGTGTCGCGGGAAGCAACTAATGAAAAACTGTTTTTT
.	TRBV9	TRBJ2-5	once	CASSVGPLQETQYF	TGTGCCAGCAGCGTAGGACCCCTCCAAGAGACCCAGTACTTC
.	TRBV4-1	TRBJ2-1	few	CASGGSSPFF	TGCGCCAGCGGGGGATCGAGCCCGTTCTTC
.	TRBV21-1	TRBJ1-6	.	CASTSSGQKTSPLHF	TGTGCCAGCACCTCTTCGGGACAGAAGACTTCACCCCTCCACTTT
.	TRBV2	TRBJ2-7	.	CASSRRQEIIEQYF	TGTGCCAGCTCCCGAAGACAGGAGATCATCGAGCAGTACTTC
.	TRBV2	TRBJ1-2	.	CACVIRANYGYTF	TGTGCCTGTGTGATCCGGGCTAACTATGGCTACACCTTC
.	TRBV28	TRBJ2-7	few	CASTTLSRGATYEQYF	TGTGCCAGCACTACCCTATCCCGGGGGGCCACCTACGAGCAGTACTTC
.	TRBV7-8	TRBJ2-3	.	CASSLGADTQYF	TGTGCCAGCAGCTTGGGGGCCGATACGCAGTATTTT
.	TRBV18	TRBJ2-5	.	CASSPPGLGYQETQYF	TGTGCCAGCTCACCACCAGGATTAGGGTATCAAGAGACCCAGTACTTC
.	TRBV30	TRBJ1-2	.	CAWSVRTDSYGYTF	TGTGCCTGGAGTGTCCGGACAGACTCGTATGGCTACACCTTC
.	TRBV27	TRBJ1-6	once	CASSLWNSPLHF	TGTGCCAGCAGTTTATGGAATTCACCCCTCCACTTT
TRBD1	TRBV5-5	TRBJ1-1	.	CASSLGDRGGAEAFF	TGTGCCAGCAGCTTGGGGGACAGGGGAGGGGCTGAAGCTTTCTTT
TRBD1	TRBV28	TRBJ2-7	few	CASSLVTGVYEQYF	TGTGCCAGCAGTTTAGTAACAGGGGTCTACGAGCAGTACTTC
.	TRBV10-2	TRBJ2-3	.	CASSEQGSSDTQYF	TGCGCCAGCAGTGAACAGGGTTCTTCAGATACGCAGTATTTT
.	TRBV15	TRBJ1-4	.	CATSRAPEKNEKLFF	TGTGCCACCAGCAGGGCTCCCGAGAAGAATGAAAAACTGTTTTTT
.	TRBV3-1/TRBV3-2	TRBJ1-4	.	CASSSLGGSLNEKLFF	TGTGCCAGCAGCAGTCTAGGCGGGAGCCTTAATGAAAAACTGTTTTTT
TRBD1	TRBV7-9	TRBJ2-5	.	CASSLGDRGDQETQYF	TGTGCCAGCAGCTTAGGGGACAGGGGCGACCAAGAGACCCAGTACTTC
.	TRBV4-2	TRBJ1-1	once	CASSQDRQVEAFF	TGTGCCAGCAGCCAAGATAGACAAGTCGAAGCTTTCTTT
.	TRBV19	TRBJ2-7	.	CASSISPGTYEQYF	TGTGCCAGTAGTATCAGCCCGGGTACCTACGAGCAGTACTTC
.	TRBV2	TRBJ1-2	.	CASSEAAGYGYTF	TGTGCCAGCAGTGAGGCAGCCGGGTATGGCTACACCTTC
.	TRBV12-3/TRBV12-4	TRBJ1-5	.	CASSLINQPQHF	TGTGCCAGCAGCCTTATCAATCAGCCCCAGCATTTT